This TCR beta chain originates from a study of blood T cell repertoires in COVID-19. Across the study: The analysed material was cDNA or gDNA that came from T cells, B-cell-depleted T cells, or PBMCs.

Germline V lookup: CDR1 SEHNR, CDR2 FQNEAQ (reference sequence). This CDR3 comprises 14 residues. V was shortened by 5 bases and J by 1 base, with 11 bases between the two germline ends. In the source study's methods: Reference gene primer amplification yielded estimated nucleated cell counts. Generated by immunoSEQ multiplex PCR, the TCRdb table keeps only in-frame clones and is missing some. Clone size and V and J calls were adopted from that table, with D and trimming inferred from the DNA. The sample contains approximately 68,000 clones, approximately 85% of which appear only once. Sequences were obtained from peripheral blood. This TCR derives from a woman older than 75 with active or convalescent COVID-19. J is TRBJ1-1 and V is TRBV7-9; D is undetermined. CDR3 bases: TGTGCCAGCAGCGCCTACTTTGGGAACACTGAAGCTTTCTTT. As protein: CASSAYFGNTEAFF.